These T cell receptor beta chains were read from a single sample in a study of shared clonotypes between healthy human individuals. Profiled with immunoSEQ multiplex PCR; TCRdb holds only in-frame clones, not every one. In the table there are roughly 1.5 million clones, around 98% of which are singletons. The sequenced material came from naive CD4+ T cells sorted from blood. These receptors all come from a man aged 25 to 40 in good health. Each CDR3 is given with its conserved first and last residue. Fields, in order: clone size, J gene, D gene, V gene, CDR3 DNA, CDR3 protein. The D gene is left open where the match is weak. Not every row has a clone size; where given, it reads once, few, many or a size class.

abundance: -; j_gene: TRBJ2-7; d_gene: TRBD1; v_gene: TRBV27; CDR3nt: TGTGCCAGCCGCGGTGGGACAGTGCTCTACGAGCAGTACTTC; CDR3aa: CASRGGTVLYEQYF
abundance: -; j_gene: TRBJ2-7; d_gene: -; v_gene: TRBV9; CDR3nt: TGTGCCAGCAGCCCCAACCCTAGGGGAGGCGTGGGGGAGCAGTACTTC; CDR3aa: CASSPNPRGGVGEQYF
abundance: -; j_gene: TRBJ2-1; d_gene: -; v_gene: TRBV7-9; CDR3nt: TGTGCCAGCTCCCCACCGGGGGCCAATCGGGCAAATGAGCAGTTCTTC; CDR3aa: CASSPPGANRANEQFF
abundance: -; j_gene: TRBJ2-2; d_gene: TRBD1; v_gene: TRBV11-3; CDR3nt: TGTGCCAGCAGCAGCCGGGACAGGAACACCGGGGAGCTGTTTTTT; CDR3aa: CASSSRDRNTGELFF
abundance: -; j_gene: TRBJ2-2; d_gene: -; v_gene: TRBV19; CDR3nt: TGTGCCAGTACAGTGACGGAAATCACCGGGGAGCTGTTTTTT; CDR3aa: CASTVTEITGELFF
abundance: -; j_gene: TRBJ1-5; d_gene: -; v_gene: TRBV28; CDR3nt: TGTGCCAGCAGCCCGCCCGGATGGGGGCCCCAGCATTTT; CDR3aa: CASSPPGWGPQHF
abundance: -; j_gene: TRBJ1-2; d_gene: -; v_gene: TRBV7-2; CDR3nt: TGTGCCAGCAGCTTGACGGGGGGTGGCTATGGCTACACCTTC; CDR3aa: CASSLTGGGYGYTF
abundance: -; j_gene: TRBJ2-2; d_gene: -; v_gene: TRBV6-1; CDR3nt: TGTGCCAGCAAGAGAACAGGGTTCGGCACCGGGGAGCTGTTTTTT; CDR3aa: CASKRTGFGTGELFF
abundance: once; j_gene: TRBJ1-5; d_gene: -; v_gene: TRBV27; CDR3nt: TGTGCCAGCAGTCCTGGGACTGGCAATCAGCCCCAGCATTTT; CDR3aa: CASSPGTGNQPQHF
abundance: few; j_gene: TRBJ2-7; d_gene: -; v_gene: TRBV7-9; CDR3nt: TGTGCCAGCAGCTTAGCGGTGGCAGGGAACCCCTACGAGCAGTACTTC; CDR3aa: CASSLAVAGNPYEQYF
abundance: -; j_gene: TRBJ2-3; d_gene: -; v_gene: TRBV5-1; CDR3nt: TGCGCCAGCAGCTTCAACACAGATACGCAGTATTTT; CDR3aa: CASSFNTDTQYF
abundance: -; j_gene: TRBJ1-4; d_gene: TRBD1; v_gene: TRBV5-1; CDR3nt: TGCGCCAGCAGCCAGGGACAGGGGGCTAATGAAAAACTGTTTTTT; CDR3aa: CASSQGQGANEKLFF
abundance: -; j_gene: TRBJ2-7; d_gene: -; v_gene: TRBV4-1; CDR3nt: TGCGCCAGCAGCCAAGGGGTATTGGTGACAGGTACCTACGAGCAGTACTTC; CDR3aa: CASSQGVLVTGTYEQYF
abundance: -; j_gene: TRBJ2-1; d_gene: -; v_gene: TRBV29-1; CDR3nt: TGCAGCGGATCTAGCGCTTCTTACAATGAGCAGTTCTTC; CDR3aa: CSGSSASYNEQFF
abundance: -; j_gene: TRBJ1-5; d_gene: -; v_gene: TRBV19; CDR3nt: TGTGCCAGTGATACGGACAGACGAAATCAGCCCCAGCATTTT; CDR3aa: CASDTDRRNQPQHF
abundance: -; j_gene: TRBJ2-1; d_gene: -; v_gene: TRBV27; CDR3nt: TGTGCCAGCAGTAAAGCAGCGGGCCGGGCCGTCTATGAGCAGTTCTTC; CDR3aa: CASSKAAGRAVYEQFF
abundance: -; j_gene: TRBJ2-7; d_gene: TRBD2; v_gene: TRBV28; CDR3nt: TGTGCCAGCAGTTTAGCTAGCGGGAGCTTGGCCTACGAGCAGTACTTC; CDR3aa: CASSLASGSLAYEQYF
abundance: -; j_gene: TRBJ1-5; d_gene: TRBD1; v_gene: TRBV5-6; CDR3nt: TGTGCCAGCAGCTTGAACAGGGGACAGGGCAATCAGCCCCAGCATTTT; CDR3aa: CASSLNRGQGNQPQHF
abundance: -; j_gene: TRBJ2-7; d_gene: TRBD1; v_gene: TRBV6-1; CDR3nt: TGTGCCAGCAGTGAATTTAGGACAGGGCTCTCCTACGAGCAGTACTTC; CDR3aa: CASSEFRTGLSYEQYF
abundance: -; j_gene: TRBJ1-1; d_gene: TRBD1; v_gene: TRBV5-1; CDR3nt: TGCGCCAGCAGCTTATCTTTGGGACAGGGGGCGAGGTCCACTGAAGCTTTCTTT; CDR3aa: CASSLSLGQGARSTEAFF
abundance: -; j_gene: TRBJ2-5; d_gene: TRBD1; v_gene: TRBV7-9; CDR3nt: TGTGCCAGCAGCCTAGTTGGTCCCGGGACAGGAAGCCAAGAGACCCAGTACTTC; CDR3aa: CASSLVGPGTGSQETQYF
abundance: -; j_gene: TRBJ2-5; d_gene: -; v_gene: TRBV7-7; CDR3nt: TGTGCCAGCAGCTTAGACAGGGTGCAAGAGACCCAGTACTTC; CDR3aa: CASSLDRVQETQYF